The 30 T cell receptor beta chains given below trace back to one sample, sequenced in a study of shared clonotypes between healthy human individuals (dated by TCRdb to 2020 to 2021). To prepare the library, the immunoSEQ multiplex PCR assay was applied. TCRdb's version of the immuneACCESS table is confined to in-frame rearrangements and falls short of the full clone set. An unresolved V gene accounts for under half of the shortfall where checked; the remainder is of unknown origin. The sample profile shows under 1,100,000 clones; 78% of them were found once. The top ten clones comprise roughly 0.65% of the sample. Input material: memory CD4+ T cells from PBMCs. The cell subset or site label here, explained by the study, means: CD45RA-negative fraction. These receptors were taken from a man between 18 and 29 years old in good health. Some clones in this sample may be carry-over from other donors' samples.

The chain links TRBV19 to TRBJ1-5, with D uncertain. V was cut by 5 bases and J by 8 bases, with 13 bases left in between. This CDR3 contains 13 residues. Germline CDR1 LNHDA, CDR2 SQIVND (reference sequence). CDR3 DNA: TGTGCCAGTAGTTCCAGACTCGCGAAGCCCCAGCATTTT. Its protein is CASSSRLAKPQHF.

The rearrangement joins TRBV2 to TRBJ1-5; a possible D gene is TRBD1 (6 bases). The V gene lost 3 bases and the J gene lost 3 bases, with 12 bases spanning the gap. This CDR3 is 15 amino acids long. Germline V lookup: CDR1 SNHLY, CDR2 FYNNEI. Here the CDR3 reads CASSDGRGSNQPQHF. The CDR3 DNA sequence: TGTGCCAGCAGTGACGGCAGGGGTTCCAATCAGCCCCAGCATTTT.

This clone was observed at least ten times. The chain joins TRBV29-1 to TRBJ2-7; a possible D gene is TRBD1 (6 bases). The CDR3 has 14 amino acids. Per the germline V gene, CDR1 is SQVTM and CDR2 is ANQGSEA. The V gene lost 4 bases and the J gene lost 4 bases, with 17 bases spanning the gap. CDR3: CSVVVAGVVYEQYF. Written as DNA, the CDR3 is TGCAGCGTTGTGGTGGCAGGGGTAGTATACGAGCAGTACTTC.

This clone appeared a few times. This chain uses TRBV28 with TRBJ2-3, with D hard to call. The CDR3 extends over 12 amino acids. The germline gives CDR1 MDHEN, CDR2 SYDVKM. V dropped 6 bases and J dropped 9 bases, with 13 bases sitting between them. The chain's CDR3 is CASSEEKGTQYF. CDR3 coding DNA: TGTGCCAGCAGCGAGGAAAAGGGAACGCAGTATTTT.

The chain combines TRBV5-1 with TRBJ2-1, with 10 positions matching TRBD1. This CDR3 is built from 19 residues. Germline V gene data show CDR1 as SGHRS and CDR2 as YFSETQ. V gave up 5 bases and J gave up 4 bases; unmatched junction bases: 18. CDR3 sequence (DNA): TGCGCCAGCAGTCCCGGGGACAGGGGTTCTTTTGTGAGTTACAATGAGCAGTTCTTC. Residues: CASSPGDRGSFVSYNEQFF.

V usage is TRBV7-8 and J usage is TRBJ2-5; possible D gene TRBD1, 8 bases. Germline V gene data show CDR1 as SGHVS and CDR2 as FQNEAQ. This CDR3 region has 15 residues. The V end was cut by 5 bases, the J end by 4 bases, with 17 bases between. The CDR3 spells CASSQTGGALETQYF. The CDR3 bases are TGTGCCAGCAGCCAAACAGGGGGGGCGTTAGAGACCCAGTACTTC.

This chain joins TRBV21-1 and TRBJ2-5. TRBV21-1 is reported as a pseudogene. The CDR3 runs 18 residues. This CDR3 reads CASSFCQSDHPKVETQYF. DNA for the CDR3: TGTGCCAGCAGCTTCTGCCAGTCGGACCACCCAAAGGTAGAGACCCAGTACTTC.

The chain is built from TRBV10-3 and TRBJ2-5; D gene unclear. The CDR3 is 11 amino acids. Between the trimmed V and J ends, which lost 8 bases and 5 bases, there was a span of 9 bases. CDR1 ENHRY and CDR2 SYGVKD come from the germline V gene. CDR3 loop: CAIGRIETQYF. The CDR3 DNA reads TGTGCCATCGGAAGAATTGAGACCCAGTACTTC.

In this sample, this clone turned up once. This may be a read error, as it is one base from a much larger clone. The chain couples TRBV4-3 to TRBJ2-7; D might be TRBD2 (6 bases). The germline CDR1 and CDR2 sequences are LGHNA and YSLEER. V lost 4 bases to trimming and J lost 4 bases, with 11 bases between them. The CDR3 sequence is 13 residues long. CDR3 in DNA: TGCGCCAGCAGCCCGTGCAGCGGGTACGAGCAGTACTTC. It codes for CASSPCSGYEQYF.

The chain couples TRBV5-3 to TRBJ1-2, with unresolved D. TRBV5-3 is designated an ORF whose function remains uncertain. Trimming shortened V by 2 bases and J by 6 bases, and 2 bases separated the two germline ends. This CDR3 comprises 10 residues. The CDR3 loop is CARSFDGYTF. In DNA form, the CDR3 reads TGTGCCAGAAGCTTCGATGGCTACACCTTC.

The chain uses TRBV5-1 and TRBJ1-5; no clear D gene. This CDR3 is 15 amino acids long. Germline CDR1 reads SGHRS; CDR2 reads YFSETQ. The V and J ends lost 1 base and 1 base respectively, with 9 bases between them. The CDR3 coding sequence is TGCGCCAGCAGCTTGCTGGGCACGAGCAATCAGCCCCAGCATTTT. This sequence encodes CASSLLGTSNQPQHF.

The rearrangement uses TRBV7-3 and TRBJ2-2, with TRBD1 matching 8 bases. Trimming cost V 4 bases and J 6 bases; bases outside gene matches: 10. The CDR3 has 16 residues. Germline loops: CDR1 SGHTA, CDR2 FQGTGA. The CDR3 DNA reads as TGTGCCAGCAGCTACCTCGGACAGGGTGGGGCCGGGGAGCTGTTTTTT. Its translation is CASSYLGQGGAGELFF. Looking up the rest from reference TRBV7-3 and TRBJ2-2 gives the full variable domain: GAGVSQTPSNKVTEKGKYVELRCDPISGHTALYWYRQSLGQGPEFLIYFQGTGAADDSGLPNDRFFAVRPEGSVSTLKIQRTERGDSAVYLCASSYLGQGGAGELFFGEGSRLTVL.

This clone was counted a single time. This chain uses TRBV29-1 with TRBJ2-1; D is uncertain. Trimming took off 6 bases at V and 9 bases at J, with 15 bases between the two ends. This CDR3 contains 12 residues. CDR1 is SQVTM and CDR2 is ANQGSEA in the germline V gene. DNA of the CDR3: TGCAGCGTCGAGAGCTACTTCCGTGAGCAGTTCTTC. It translates to CSVESYFREQFF.

The chain recombines TRBV9 with TRBJ2-7; D is possibly TRBD2 (5 bases). Trimming left V 0 bases short and J 6 bases short, with 10 bases between. This CDR3 contains 13 residues. Germline assignment: CDR1 SGDLS and CDR2 YYNGEE. This chain's CDR3 is CASSVEAGTEQYF. CDR3 nucleotide sequence: TGTGCCAGCAGCGTAGAGGCGGGCACCGAGCAGTACTTC.

Points on this clone: A far more abundant clone sits one base away, making this likely a read error. V usage is TRBV30 and J usage is TRBJ2-6; D is ambiguous. V was pared by 0 bases and J by 13 bases, with 7 bases between. Germline V gene lookup returns CDR1 GTSNPN and CDR2 SVGIG (reference sequence). The CDR3 has 11 residues. Here the CDR3 reads CAWSVAEVLTF. DNA of the CDR3: TGTGCCTGGAGTGTAGCAGAAGTCCTGACTTTC.

The V and J genes are TRBV27 and TRBJ1-2; D is perhaps TRBD1 (6 bases). Trimming took 5 bases from V and 8 from J, leaving 12 bases between them. The CDR3 runs to 12 residues. In germline, CDR1 is MNHEY, CDR2 SMNVEV (reference sequence). The DNA of the CDR3 is TGTGCCAGCAGTCATAGGGGGGGAGGCTACACCTTC. Its protein product is CASSHRGGGYTF.

The CDR3 is CASSPRGTGGYEQYF. CDR3 DNA sequence: TGCGCCAGCAGCCCAAGGGGGACAGGGGGCTACGAGCAGTACTTC. The chain uses TRBV5-1 and TRBJ2-7; 11 bases fit TRBD1. The CDR3 spans 15 residues. The germline V gene has CDR1 SGHRS and CDR2 YFSETQ. V was pared by 4 bases and J by 3 bases, with 6 bases of the junction left unmatched.

This rearrangement joins TRBV5-1 to TRBJ2-2; 9 positions agree with TRBD2. Germline V gives CDR1 SGHRS, CDR2 YFSETQ. Unmatched junction bases numbered 10, after V lost 4 bases and J lost 0 bases. The CDR3 consists of 18 residues. The CDR3 coding sequence is TGCGCCAGCAGCCCCGGGACTAGCTACGTCGCGAACACCGGGGAGCTGTTTTTT. It translates to CASSPGTSYVANTGELFF.

The rearrangement links TRBV30 to TRBJ1-1; maybe TRBD1 (5 bases). Between the trimmed V and J ends, which lost 6 bases and 1 base, there was a span of 12 bases. The V gene's germline CDR1 is GTSNPN and CDR2 SVGIG (reference sequence). This CDR3 region has 13 residues. Written as DNA, the CDR3 is TGTGCCTGCACCGGGACGGGGAACACTGAAGCTTTCTTT. Amino acid sequence: CACTGTGNTEAFF.

This clone has a single count. The V call is TRBV2, the J call TRBJ1-5, with a possible D match to TRBD1 (5 bases). Trimming shortened V by 7 bases and J by 0 bases, and 13 bases separated the two germline ends. Germline V gives CDR1 SNHLY, CDR2 FYNNEI. The CDR3 sequence is 15 residues long. The CDR3 is CASNEGTVSNQPQHF. The DNA for the CDR3 is TGTGCCAGCAACGAGGGGACCGTTAGCAATCAGCCCCAGCATTTT.

The chain couples TRBV7-9 to TRBJ1-2, with a tentative D call TRBD1 (5 bases). CDR1 and CDR2 (germline): SEHNR, FQNEAQ (reference sequence). Between the trimmed V and J ends, which lost 6 bases and 1 base, there was a span of 12 bases. This CDR3 has 14 amino acids. The CDR3 sequence is CASSRGEGNYGYTF. As DNA, the CDR3 is TGTGCCAGCAGTCGAGGGGAGGGTAACTATGGCTACACCTTC.

The gene calls are TRBV5-1 and TRBJ2-5; D not resolved. Germline CDR1 and CDR2: SGHRS and YFSETQ. V was pared by 5 bases and J by 2 bases, with 7 bases between. There are 12 residues in the CDR3. Here the CDR3 DNA reads TGCGCCAGCAGGGTGGGGCAAGAGACCCAGTACTTC. This translates into CASRVGQETQYF.

This chain joins TRBV2 and TRBJ2-7; D might be TRBD2 (6 bases). Trimming took 7 bases from V and 6 from J, leaving 19 bases between them. Germline lookup yields CDR1 SNHLY and CDR2 FYNNEI. The CDR3 contains 14 residues. CDR3 in amino acids: CASMRDGQPAEQYF. CDR3 DNA: TGTGCCAGCATGCGGGACGGACAACCTGCCGAGCAGTACTTC.

The genes are TRBV30 and TRBJ1-4, with a weak D call TRBD1 (5 bases). Per germline, CDR1 GTSNPN and CDR2 SVGIG (reference sequence). This CDR3 is built from 15 residues. V was trimmed by 0 bases and J by 5 bases, leaving 13 bases between them. This CDR3 is CAWSVGQGGNEKLFF. CDR3 nucleotide sequence: TGTGCCTGGAGTGTGGGGCAGGGAGGGAATGAAAAACTGTTTTTT.

This clone was detected a few times. This chain connects TRBV6-4 to TRBJ1-5; TRBD1 is a possible D gene (5 bases). This CDR3 has 12 amino acids. V lost 9 bases, J lost 4 bases, and 10 bases lay in between. Germline V CDR1 and CDR2: MRHNA, SNTAGT. As DNA, the CDR3 is TGTGCCAGGGGGCGCCCTAATCAGCCCCAGCATTTT. Translation gives CARGRPNQPQHF.

This chain uses TRBV7-9 with TRBJ2-7; D is unresolved. With 7 bases removed from V and 4 bases from J, the gap between germline ends came to 14 bases. The germline CDR1 and CDR2 sequences are SEHNR and FQNEAQ (reference sequence). This CDR3 is 13 amino acids long. CDR3 in DNA: TGTGCCAGCACTCGGCCCAATCCGTACGAGCAGTACTTC. This encodes CASTRPNPYEQYF.

This clone was recorded a few times. The chain couples TRBV28 to TRBJ2-7; 7 positions match TRBD2. V shed 6 bases and J 12 bases; nucleotides not matched to a gene: 14. The CDR3 has 13 residues. The germline V gene has CDR1 MDHEN and CDR2 SYDVKM. The CDR3 DNA is TGTGCCAGCAGCCCCCCGTTCGGGGGGAGACTGTACTTC. Its translation: CASSPPFGGRLYF.

The rearrangement uses TRBV7-2 and TRBJ2-7, with 7 bases identical to TRBD1. Germline V gene data show CDR1 as SGHTA and CDR2 as FQGNSA. The CDR3 length is 15 residues. V shed 5 bases, J shed 5 bases, and the junction held 12 bases outside the gene matches. The CDR3 nucleotides are TGTGCCAGCAGCCCCGACAGGGCAAGGGACCACGAGCAGTACTTC. As protein: CASSPDRARDHEQYF.

This chain connects TRBV18 to TRBJ1-2; D ambiguous. This CDR3 contains 16 residues. The germline V gene encodes CDR1 KGHSH and CDR2 LQKENI. V was shortened by 3 bases and J by 5 bases, with 19 bases between the two germline ends. This chain's CDR3 is CASSPSVPAVEYGYTF. CDR3 sequence (DNA): TGTGCCAGCTCACCGTCTGTGCCCGCGGTGGAGTATGGCTACACCTTC.

This chain links TRBV7-2 with TRBJ1-5; TRBD1 matches 8 bases. Germline trimming cut 5 bases from V and 5 bases from J; bases unmatched to any gene: 8. The CDR3 loop spans 15 amino acids. The germline V gene has CDR1 SGHTA and CDR2 FQGNSA. CDR3 DNA: TGTGCCAGCAGCCCGTTCAGGGGGCCCGATCAGCCCCAGCATTTT. This codes for CASSPFRGPDQPQHF.